Shown below are 13 T cell receptor beta chains from a single sample sequenced in a study of OX40 agonist ivuxolimab in advanced cancers. The method was immunoSEQ multiplex PCR; TCRdb's version includes in-frame clones alone and lacks a portion of them. The table has roughly 76,000 clones, 80% to 90% seen once. The sample consisted of CD4+ or CD8+ T cells sorted from blood, taken in a trial of the OX40 agonist ivuxolimab. These receptors all come from an adult with an advanced solid tumor such as melanoma, head and neck, liver or kidney cancer.

This chain joins TRBV7-2 and TRBJ2-2, with 9 bases lining up with TRBD1. Germline V gives CDR1 SGHTA, CDR2 FQGNSA. The V gene end was trimmed by 4 bases and the J gene end by 4 bases; junction bases not matched to a gene: 1. This CDR3 is built from 14 residues. The DNA for the CDR3 is TGTGCCAGCAGCTCGACAGGGGGCACCGGGGAGCTGTTTTTT. It yields the protein CASSSTGGTGELFF.

This clone was seen once. The V call is TRBV20-1, the J call TRBJ2-3; no clear D gene. Deletions cut 1 base from V and 4 bases from J, with 0 bases between. The CDR3 has 10 residues. Germline CDR1 is DFQATT and CDR2 is SNEGSKA (reference sequence). The CDR3 DNA reads as TGCAGTGCTAGAGCAGATACGCAGTATTTT. This codes for CSARADTQYF.

This clone appeared a single time. The chain joins TRBV6-5 to TRBJ2-4; D not certain. Per germline, CDR1 MNHEY and CDR2 SVGAGI. The germline V and J ends were trimmed by 6 bases and 0 bases, with 9 bases remaining between them. CDR3 size: 14 residues. This CDR3 is CASRPQQAKNIQYF. The CDR3 nucleotides read TGTGCCAGCAGGCCTCAGCAAGCCAAAAACATTCAGTACTTC.

J is TRBJ1-3 and V is TRBV5-4, with D possibly TRBD1 on 5 matching bases. This CDR3 has 14 amino acids. Germline V CDR1 and CDR2: SGHNT, YYREEE (reference sequence). The germline V and J ends were trimmed by 4 bases and 3 bases, with 11 bases remaining between them. CDR3 sequence reads: CASSPGQGGNTIYF. DNA for the CDR3: TGTGCCAGCAGCCCGGGGCAGGGTGGAAACACCATATATTTT.

The genes are TRBV19 and TRBJ1-5; no reliable D call. Germline V CDR1 and CDR2: LNHDA, SQIVND (reference sequence). The CDR3 extends over 12 amino acids. Trimming shortened V by 5 bases and J by 5 bases, and 7 bases separated the two germline ends. CDR3 bases: TGTGCCAGTAGTTTCCAGTATCAGCCCCAGCATTTT. Its translation: CASSFQYQPQHF.

The chain combines TRBV10-3 with TRBJ2-7; 9 nucleotides agree with TRBD1. Germline trimming cut 3 bases from V and 5 bases from J; bases unmatched to any gene: 8. The CDR3 runs to 15 residues. Per germline, CDR1 ENHRY and CDR2 SYGVKD. In nucleotides, the CDR3 is TGTGCCATCAGTGATTCCGGGACAGGGTCGGACGAGCAGTACTTC. Residues: CAISDSGTGSDEQYF.

This chain connects TRBV6-6 to TRBJ1-1; D not resolved. V was pared by 8 bases and J by 7 bases, with 14 bases between. This CDR3 has 12 residues. Per germline, CDR1 MNHNY and CDR2 SVGAGI (reference sequence). CDR3 nucleotide sequence: TGTGCCAGCTCCCCCCTCGGCCTTGAAGCTTTCTTT. The encoded protein is CASSPLGLEAFF.

The chain uses TRBV28 and TRBJ1-1, with D hard to call. Per the germline V gene, CDR1 is MDHEN and CDR2 is SYDVKM. The length of the CDR3 is 13 residues. V dropped 7 bases and J dropped 2 bases, with 11 bases sitting between them. The CDR3 loop reads CASILQSNTEAFF. The CDR3 nucleotides are TGTGCCAGCATCTTGCAGAGTAACACTGAAGCTTTCTTT.

The V call is TRBV19, the J call TRBJ2-7; 9 nucleotides align to TRBD1. CDR3 length: 15 residues. V shed 1 base and J 6 bases; nucleotides not matched to a gene: 7. Germline CDR1 and CDR2: LNHDA and SQIVND (reference sequence). CDR3 in DNA: TGTGCCAGTAGTATAGGAGGGACAGGGTCGTTCGAGCAGTACTTC. Its translation: CASSIGGTGSFEQYF.

The chain recombines TRBV2 with TRBJ1-5; D not resolved. CDR3 length equals 13 residues. Germline CDR1 is SNHLY and CDR2 is FYNNEI. Trimming stripped 8 bases from V and 6 bases from J, with 14 bases between. CDR3: CASVRDAGQPQHF. DNA for the CDR3: TGTGCCAGCGTTCGAGACGCAGGTCAGCCCCAGCATTTT.

V is TRBV28 and J is TRBJ2-5; a possible D gene is TRBD1 (6 bases). The CDR3 totals 15 residues. CDR1 is MDHEN and CDR2 is SYDVKM in the germline V gene. V dropped 3 bases and J dropped 5 bases, with 16 bases sitting between them. This CDR3 reads CASSLRQGSGETQYF. The CDR3, as DNA: TGTGCCAGCAGTTTGAGGCAGGGGAGCGGCGAGACCCAGTACTTC.

The chain employs TRBV4-1 and TRBJ1-2, with D possibly matching TRBD1 (5 bases). This CDR3 is 13 amino acids long. Germline loops: CDR1 MGHRA, CDR2 YSYEKL. Deletions cut 0 bases from V and 8 bases from J, with 10 bases between. CDR3 residues: CASSQEWGGGYTF. The CDR3 DNA is TGCGCCAGCAGCCAAGAATGGGGGGGAGGCTACACCTTC.

This clone was detected a few times. V gene TRBV15 combines with J gene TRBJ2-7, with TRBD2 identical over 9 bases. CDR1 is LNHNV, CDR2 YYDKDF, per germline (reference sequence). CDR3 length equals 17 residues. Trimming cost V 3 bases and J 5 bases; bases outside gene matches: 14. CDR3 in DNA: TGTGCCACCAGCAGGGGCCGAGAAGCGGGGGGCCGCAACGAGCAGTACTTC. Protein product: CATSRGREAGGRNEQYF.